This TCR beta chain came from a study of control samples from healthy donors and cancer patients. Clones were sequenced by immunoSEQ multiplex PCR, and TCRdb holds only the in-frame ones, with some missing. Of some 130,000 clones listed, roughly 92% were seen once; the top ten hold 5.5%. With 4 bases removed from V and 4 bases from J, the gap between germline ends came to 6 bases. The CDR3 has 12 amino acids. The V gene's germline CDR1 is SGHNT and CDR2 YYREEE (reference sequence). The rearrangement joins TRBV5-4 to TRBJ1-3; D is unclear. This clonotype was obtained from a man in his late teens or twenties in good health. The sequenced material came from blood. CDR3 loop: CASSTNGNTIYF. The CDR3 DNA follows: TGTGCCAGCAGCACGAACGGAAACACCATATATTTT.